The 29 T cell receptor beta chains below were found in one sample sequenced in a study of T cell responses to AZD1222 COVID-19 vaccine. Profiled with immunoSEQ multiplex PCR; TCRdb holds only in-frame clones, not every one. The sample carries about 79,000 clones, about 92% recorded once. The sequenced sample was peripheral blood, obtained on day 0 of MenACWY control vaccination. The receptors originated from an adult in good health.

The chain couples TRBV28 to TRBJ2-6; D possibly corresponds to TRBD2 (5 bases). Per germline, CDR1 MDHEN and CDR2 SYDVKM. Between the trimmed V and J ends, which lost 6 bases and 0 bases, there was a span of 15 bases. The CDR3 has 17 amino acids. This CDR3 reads CASRAGREISGANVLTF. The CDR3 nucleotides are TGTGCCAGCAGGGCGGGTAGGGAGATCTCTGGGGCCAACGTCCTGACTTTC.

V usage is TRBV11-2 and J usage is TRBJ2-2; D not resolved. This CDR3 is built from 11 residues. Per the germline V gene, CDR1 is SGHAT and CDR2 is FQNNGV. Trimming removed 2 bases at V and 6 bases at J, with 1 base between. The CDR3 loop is CASSLPGELFF. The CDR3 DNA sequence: TGTGCCAGCAGCTTACCCGGGGAGCTGTTTTTT.

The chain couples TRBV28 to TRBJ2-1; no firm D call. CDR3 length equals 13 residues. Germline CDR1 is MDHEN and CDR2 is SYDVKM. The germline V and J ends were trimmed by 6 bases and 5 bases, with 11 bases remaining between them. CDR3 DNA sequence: TGTGCCAGCAGGCTAACGAAAAACAATGAGCAGTTCTTC. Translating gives CASRLTKNNEQFF.

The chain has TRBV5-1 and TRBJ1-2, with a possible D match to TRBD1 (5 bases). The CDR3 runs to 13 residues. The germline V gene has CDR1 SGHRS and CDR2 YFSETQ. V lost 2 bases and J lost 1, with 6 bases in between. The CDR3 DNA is TGCGCCAGCAGCTTAGACAGTAACTATGGCTACACCTTC. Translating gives CASSLDSNYGYTF.

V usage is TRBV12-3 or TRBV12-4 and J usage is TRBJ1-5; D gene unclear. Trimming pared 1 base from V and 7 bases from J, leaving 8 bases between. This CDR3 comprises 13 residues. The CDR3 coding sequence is TGTGCCAGCAGTTTAGGTATTGAACAGCCCCAGCATTTT. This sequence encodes CASSLGIEQPQHF.

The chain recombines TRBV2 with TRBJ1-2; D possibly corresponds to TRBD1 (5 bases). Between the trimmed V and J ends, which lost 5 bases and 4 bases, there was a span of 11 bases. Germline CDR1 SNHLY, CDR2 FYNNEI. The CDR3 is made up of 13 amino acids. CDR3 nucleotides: TGTGCCAGCAGTAGCAAGACAGTCTATGGCTACACCTTC. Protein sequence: CASSSKTVYGYTF.

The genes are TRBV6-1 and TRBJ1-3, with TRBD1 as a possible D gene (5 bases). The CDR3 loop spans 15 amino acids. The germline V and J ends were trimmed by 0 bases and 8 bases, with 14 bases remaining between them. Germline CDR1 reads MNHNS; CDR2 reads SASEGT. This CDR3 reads CASSEAVGGGDTIYF. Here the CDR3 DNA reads TGTGCCAGCAGTGAAGCGGTGGGAGGAGGGGACACCATATATTTT.

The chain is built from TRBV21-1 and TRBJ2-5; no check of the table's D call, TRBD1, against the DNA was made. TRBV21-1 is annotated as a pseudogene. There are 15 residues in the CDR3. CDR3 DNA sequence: TGTGCCAGCAGCTCTCGGGACAGGGCCCAAGAGACCCAGTACTTC. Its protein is CASSSRDRAQETQYF.

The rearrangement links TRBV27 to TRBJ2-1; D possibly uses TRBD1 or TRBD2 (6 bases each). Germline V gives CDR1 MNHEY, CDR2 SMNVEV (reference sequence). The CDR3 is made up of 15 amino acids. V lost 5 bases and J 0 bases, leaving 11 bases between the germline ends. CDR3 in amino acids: CASSPGGLSYNEQFF. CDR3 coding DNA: TGTGCCAGCAGTCCCGGGGGCCTCTCCTACAATGAGCAGTTCTTC.

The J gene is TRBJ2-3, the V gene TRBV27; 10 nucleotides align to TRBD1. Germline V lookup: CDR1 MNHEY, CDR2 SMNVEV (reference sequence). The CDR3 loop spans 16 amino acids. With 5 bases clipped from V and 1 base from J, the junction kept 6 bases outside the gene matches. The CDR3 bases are TGTGCCAGCAGTACTTTGACAGGGGGCGGCACAGATACGCAGTATTTT. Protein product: CASSTLTGGGTDTQYF.

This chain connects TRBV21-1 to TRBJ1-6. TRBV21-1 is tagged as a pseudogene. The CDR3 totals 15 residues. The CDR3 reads CASSKGRISRSPLHF. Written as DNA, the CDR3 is TGTGCCAGCAGCAAAGGTAGGATTAGTAGATCACCCCTCCACTTT.

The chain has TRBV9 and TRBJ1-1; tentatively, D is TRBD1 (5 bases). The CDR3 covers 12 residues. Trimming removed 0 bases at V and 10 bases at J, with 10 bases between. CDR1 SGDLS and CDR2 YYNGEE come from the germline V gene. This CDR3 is CASSVDSGRAFF. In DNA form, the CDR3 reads TGTGCCAGCAGCGTAGATTCAGGGCGAGCTTTCTTT.

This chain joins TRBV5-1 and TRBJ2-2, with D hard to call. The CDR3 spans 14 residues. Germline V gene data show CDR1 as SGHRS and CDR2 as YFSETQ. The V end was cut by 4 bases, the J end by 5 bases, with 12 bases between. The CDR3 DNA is TGCGCCAGCAGCGCCGTAAAGGGAACCGGGGAGCTGTTTTTT. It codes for CASSAVKGTGELFF.

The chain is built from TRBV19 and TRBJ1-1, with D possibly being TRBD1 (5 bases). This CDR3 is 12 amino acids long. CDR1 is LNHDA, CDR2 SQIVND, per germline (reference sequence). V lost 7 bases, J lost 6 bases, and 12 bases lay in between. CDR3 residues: CASTFTGAEAFF. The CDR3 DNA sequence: TGTGCCAGTACCTTCACAGGAGCTGAAGCTTTCTTT.

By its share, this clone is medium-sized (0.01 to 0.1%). CDR3 in DNA: TGTGCCAGCAGTTCCAACGTGGGTCCCGGGTCATATGGCTACACCTTC. Its protein product is CASSSNVGPGSYGYTF. The rearrangement uses TRBV7-9 and TRBJ1-2; no clear D. Trimming cost V 6 bases and J 5 bases, with 22 bases left between them. The germline V gene encodes CDR1 SEHNR and CDR2 FQNEAQ (reference sequence). The CDR3 totals 16 residues.

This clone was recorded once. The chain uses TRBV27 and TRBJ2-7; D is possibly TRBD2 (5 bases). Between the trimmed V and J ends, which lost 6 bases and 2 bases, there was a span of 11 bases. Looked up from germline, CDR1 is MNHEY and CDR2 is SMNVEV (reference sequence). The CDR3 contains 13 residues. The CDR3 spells CASSSDSAYEQYF. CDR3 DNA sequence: TGTGCCAGCAGCTCGGACTCAGCCTACGAGCAGTACTTC.

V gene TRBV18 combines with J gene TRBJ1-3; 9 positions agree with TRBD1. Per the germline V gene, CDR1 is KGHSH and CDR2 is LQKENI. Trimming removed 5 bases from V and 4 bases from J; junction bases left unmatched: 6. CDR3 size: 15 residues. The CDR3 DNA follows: TGTGCCAGCTCATCCTCCGGGACAGGGGGAAACACCATATATTTT. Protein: CASSSSGTGGNTIYF.

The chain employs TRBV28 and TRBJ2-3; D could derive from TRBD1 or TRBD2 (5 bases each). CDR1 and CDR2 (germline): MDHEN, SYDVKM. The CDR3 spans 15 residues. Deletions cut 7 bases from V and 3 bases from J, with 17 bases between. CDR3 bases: TGTGCCAGCACCTTTCCGGGACGGTCGACAGATACGCAGTATTTT. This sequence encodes CASTFPGRSTDTQYF.

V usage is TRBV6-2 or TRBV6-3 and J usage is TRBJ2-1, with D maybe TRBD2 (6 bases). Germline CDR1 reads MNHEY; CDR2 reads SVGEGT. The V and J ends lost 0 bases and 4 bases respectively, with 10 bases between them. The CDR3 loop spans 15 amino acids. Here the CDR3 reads CASSYSGGEYNEQFF. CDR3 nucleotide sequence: TGTGCCAGCAGTTACTCTGGCGGGGAGTACAATGAGCAGTTCTTC.

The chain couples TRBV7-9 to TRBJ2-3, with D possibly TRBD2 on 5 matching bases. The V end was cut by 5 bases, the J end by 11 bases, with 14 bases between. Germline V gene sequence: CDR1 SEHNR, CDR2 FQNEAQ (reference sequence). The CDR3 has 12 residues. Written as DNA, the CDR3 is TGTGCCAGCAGCCTCCATCGTGAGGGGCAGTATTTT. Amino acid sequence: CASSLHREGQYF.

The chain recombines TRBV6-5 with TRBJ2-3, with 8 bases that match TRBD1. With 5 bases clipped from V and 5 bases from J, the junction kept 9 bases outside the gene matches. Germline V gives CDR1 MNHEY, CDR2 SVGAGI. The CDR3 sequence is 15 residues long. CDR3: CASSPQDRAVDTQYF. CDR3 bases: TGTGCCAGCAGTCCCCAGGACAGGGCCGTAGATACGCAGTATTTT.

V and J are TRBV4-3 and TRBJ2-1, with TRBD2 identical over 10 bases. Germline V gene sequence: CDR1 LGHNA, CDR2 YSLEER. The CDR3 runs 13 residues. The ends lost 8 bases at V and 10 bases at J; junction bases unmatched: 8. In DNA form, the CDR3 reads TGCGCCAGCGGAACTAGCGGGACCAAGGAGCAGTTCTTC. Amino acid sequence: CASGTSGTKEQFF.

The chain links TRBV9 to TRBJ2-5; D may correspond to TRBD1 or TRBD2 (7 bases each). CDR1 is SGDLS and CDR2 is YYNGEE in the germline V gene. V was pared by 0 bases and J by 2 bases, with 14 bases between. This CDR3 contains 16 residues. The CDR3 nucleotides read TGTGCCAGCAGCGTAGGGGGAGCGGGACAGCAAGAGACCCAGTACTTC. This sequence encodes CASSVGGAGQQETQYF. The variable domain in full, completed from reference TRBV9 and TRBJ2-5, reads DSGVTQTPKHLITATGQRVTLRCSPRSGDLSVYWYQQSLDQGLQFLIQYYNGEERAKGNILERFSAQQFPDLHSELNLSSLELGDSALYFCASSVGGAGQQETQYFGPGTRLLVL.

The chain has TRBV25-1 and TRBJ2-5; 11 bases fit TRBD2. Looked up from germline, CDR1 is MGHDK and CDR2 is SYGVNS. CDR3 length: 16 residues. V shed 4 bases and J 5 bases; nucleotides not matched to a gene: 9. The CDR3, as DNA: TGTGCCAGCAGTGTTCCTAGCGGGGGGCGATCGGAGACCCAGTACTTC. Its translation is CASSVPSGGRSETQYF.

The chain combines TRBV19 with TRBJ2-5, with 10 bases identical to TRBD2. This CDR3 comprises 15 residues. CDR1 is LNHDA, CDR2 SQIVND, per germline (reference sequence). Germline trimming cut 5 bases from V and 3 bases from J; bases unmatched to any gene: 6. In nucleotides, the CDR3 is TGTGCCAGTAGTCAAGATGGACTAGCGGAAGAGACCCAGTACTTC. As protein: CASSQDGLAEETQYF.

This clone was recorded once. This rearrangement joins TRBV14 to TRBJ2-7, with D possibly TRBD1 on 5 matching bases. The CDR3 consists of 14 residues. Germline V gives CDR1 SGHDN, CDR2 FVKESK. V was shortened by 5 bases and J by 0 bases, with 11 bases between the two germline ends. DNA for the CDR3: TGTGCCAGCAGCAGGCTAGGGGACTCCTACGAGCAGTACTTC. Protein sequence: CASSRLGDSYEQYF.

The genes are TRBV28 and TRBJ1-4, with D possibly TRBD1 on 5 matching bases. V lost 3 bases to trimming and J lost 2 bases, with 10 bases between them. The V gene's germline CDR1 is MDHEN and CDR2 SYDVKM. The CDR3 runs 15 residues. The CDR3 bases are TGTGCCAGCAGTTTTTCAGGGTTCACTAATGAAAAACTGTTTTTT. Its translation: CASSFSGFTNEKLFF.

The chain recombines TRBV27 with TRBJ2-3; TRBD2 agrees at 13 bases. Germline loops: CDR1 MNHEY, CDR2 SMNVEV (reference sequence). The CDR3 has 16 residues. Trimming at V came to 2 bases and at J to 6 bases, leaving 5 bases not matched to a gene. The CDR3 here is CASSLRGLAGFDTQYF. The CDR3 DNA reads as TGTGCCAGCAGTTTAAGGGGACTAGCGGGGTTCGATACGCAGTATTTT.

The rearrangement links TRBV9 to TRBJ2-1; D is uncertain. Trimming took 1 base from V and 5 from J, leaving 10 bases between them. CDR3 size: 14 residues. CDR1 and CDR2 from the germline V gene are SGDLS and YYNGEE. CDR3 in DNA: TGTGCCAGCAGCGTACGAGACTTAAACAATGAGCAGTTCTTC. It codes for CASSVRDLNNEQFF.